This T cell receptor beta chain is drawn from a study of T cell responses to AZD1222 COVID-19 vaccine. Germline loops: CDR1 SEHNR, CDR2 FQNEAQ (reference sequence). The CDR3 loop spans 15 amino acids. Trimming took off 1 base at V and 1 base at J, with 10 bases between the two ends. About this clone itself: Its target is unknown.

Generated by immunoSEQ multiplex PCR, the TCRdb table keeps only in-frame clones and is missing some. Among fewer than 150,000 clones listed, approximately 80% were seen once. Study-level points and caveats: A mostly white British donor set with more females was recruited, and clonal diversity was possibly underestimated. The study found vaccine-associated CD4 TCRs spanning spike, dominant at 160-218 and 743-854.

V gene TRBV7-9 combines with J gene TRBJ1-1; D not certain. The TCR originated in an adult in good health. The sequenced sample was peripheral blood, obtained on day 0 of AZD1222 vaccination. The CDR3 nucleotides are TGTGCCAGCAGCTTAGGATCGCAGCCGAACACTGAAGCTTTCTTT. Encoded protein: CASSLGSQPNTEAFF.